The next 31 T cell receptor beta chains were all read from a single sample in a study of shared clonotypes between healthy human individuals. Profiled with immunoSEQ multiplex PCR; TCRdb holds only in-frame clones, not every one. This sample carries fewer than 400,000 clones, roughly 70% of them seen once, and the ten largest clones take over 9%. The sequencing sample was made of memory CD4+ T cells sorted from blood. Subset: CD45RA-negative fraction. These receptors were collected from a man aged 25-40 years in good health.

This chain's CDR3 is CASSPSSRTDTQYF. The DNA of the CDR3 is TGTGCCAGCTCACCGTCTAGCAGGACAGATACGCAGTATTTT. This sequence joins TRBV18 and TRBJ2-3; D may be TRBD2 (5 bases). V lost 3 bases and J lost 3, with 10 bases in between. Germline values: CDR1 KGHSH, CDR2 LQKENI. The CDR3 covers 14 residues.

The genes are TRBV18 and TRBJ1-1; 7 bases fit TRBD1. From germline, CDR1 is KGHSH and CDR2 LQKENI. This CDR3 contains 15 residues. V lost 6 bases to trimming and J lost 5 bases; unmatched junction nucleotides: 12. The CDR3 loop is CASSDQGGPGTEAFF. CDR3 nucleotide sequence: TGTGCCAGCTCCGACCAGGGGGGGCCGGGGACTGAAGCTTTCTTT.

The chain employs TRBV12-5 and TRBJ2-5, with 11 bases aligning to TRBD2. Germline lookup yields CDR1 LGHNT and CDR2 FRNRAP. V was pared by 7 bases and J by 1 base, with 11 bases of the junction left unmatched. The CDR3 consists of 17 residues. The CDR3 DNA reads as TGTGCTAGTGCCTTGGGGCTAGCGGGAGGACCCCAAGAGACCCAGTACTTC. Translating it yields CASALGLAGGPQETQYF. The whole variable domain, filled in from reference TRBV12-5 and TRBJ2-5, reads DARVTQTPRHKVTEMGQEVTMRCQPILGHNTVFWYRQTMMQGLELLAYFRNRAPLDDSGMPKDRFSAEMPDATLATLKIQPSEPRDSAVYFCASALGLAGGPQETQYFGPGTRLLVL.

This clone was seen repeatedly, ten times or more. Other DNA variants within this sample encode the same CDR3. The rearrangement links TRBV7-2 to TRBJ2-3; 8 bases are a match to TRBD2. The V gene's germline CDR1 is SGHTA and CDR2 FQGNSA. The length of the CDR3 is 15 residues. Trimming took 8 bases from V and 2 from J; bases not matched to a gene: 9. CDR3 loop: CASAEVAGPTDTQYF. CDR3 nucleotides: TGTGCCAGCGCGGAGGTAGCGGGACCCACAGATACGCAGTATTTT.

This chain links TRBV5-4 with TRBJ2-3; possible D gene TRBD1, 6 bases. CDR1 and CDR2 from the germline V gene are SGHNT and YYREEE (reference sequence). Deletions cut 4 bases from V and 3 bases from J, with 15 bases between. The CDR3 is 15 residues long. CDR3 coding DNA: TGTGCCAGCAGCCAGGGGACACACAATACAGATACGCAGTATTTT. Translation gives CASSQGTHNTDTQYF.

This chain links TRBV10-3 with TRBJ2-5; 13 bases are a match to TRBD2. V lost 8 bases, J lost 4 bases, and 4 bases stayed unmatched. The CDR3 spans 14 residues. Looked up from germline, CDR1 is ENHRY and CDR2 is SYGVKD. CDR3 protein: CAIGTSGTRETQYF. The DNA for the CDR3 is TGTGCCATCGGGACTAGCGGGACCCGAGAGACCCAGTACTTC.

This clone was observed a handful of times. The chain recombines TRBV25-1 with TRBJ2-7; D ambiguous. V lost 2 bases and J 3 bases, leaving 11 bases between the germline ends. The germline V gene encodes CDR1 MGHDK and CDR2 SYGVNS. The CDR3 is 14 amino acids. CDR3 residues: CASSETSRNYEQYF. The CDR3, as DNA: TGTGCCAGCAGTGAAACGAGTCGCAACTACGAGCAGTACTTC.

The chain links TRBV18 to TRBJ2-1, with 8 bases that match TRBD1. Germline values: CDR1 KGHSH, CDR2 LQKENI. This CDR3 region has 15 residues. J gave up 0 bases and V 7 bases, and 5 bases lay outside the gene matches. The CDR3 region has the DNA TGTGCCAGCTACCGGGACAGGAGCTCCTACAATGAGCAGTTCTTC. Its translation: CASYRDRSSYNEQFF.

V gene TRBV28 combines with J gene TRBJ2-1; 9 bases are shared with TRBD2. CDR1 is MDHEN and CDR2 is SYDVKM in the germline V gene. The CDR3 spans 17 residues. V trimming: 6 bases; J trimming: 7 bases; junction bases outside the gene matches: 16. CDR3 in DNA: TGTGCCAGCAGCCCCGAGGGGTTAGCGGGAGAGGGTAATGAGCAGTTCTTC. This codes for CASSPEGLAGEGNEQFF.

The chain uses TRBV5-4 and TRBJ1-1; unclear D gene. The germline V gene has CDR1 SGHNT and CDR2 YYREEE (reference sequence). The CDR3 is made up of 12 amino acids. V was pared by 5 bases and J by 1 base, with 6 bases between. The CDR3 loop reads CASRGKNTEAFF. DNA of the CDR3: TGTGCCAGCAGGGGGAAGAACACTGAAGCTTTCTTT.

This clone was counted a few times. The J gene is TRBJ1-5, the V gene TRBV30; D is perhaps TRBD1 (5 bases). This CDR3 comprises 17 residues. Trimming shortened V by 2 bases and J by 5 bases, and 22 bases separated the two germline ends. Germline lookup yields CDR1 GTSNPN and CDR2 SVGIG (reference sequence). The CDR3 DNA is TGTGCCTGGAGTTTCGCGGGACCGCGAAACCCGTATCAGCCCCAGCATTTT. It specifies CAWSFAGPRNPYQPQHF.

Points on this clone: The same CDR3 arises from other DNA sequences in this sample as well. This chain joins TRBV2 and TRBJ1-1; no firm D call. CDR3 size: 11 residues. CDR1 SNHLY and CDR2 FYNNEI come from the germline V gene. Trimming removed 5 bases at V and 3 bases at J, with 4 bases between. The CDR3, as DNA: TGTGCCAGCAGTTATGACACTGAAGCTTTCTTT. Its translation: CASSYDTEAFF.

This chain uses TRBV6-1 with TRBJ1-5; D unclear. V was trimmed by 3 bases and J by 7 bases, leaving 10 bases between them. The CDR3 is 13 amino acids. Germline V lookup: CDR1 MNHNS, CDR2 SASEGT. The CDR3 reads CASSDDGEQPQHF. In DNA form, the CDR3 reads TGTGCCAGCAGTGATGATGGAGAACAGCCCCAGCATTTT.

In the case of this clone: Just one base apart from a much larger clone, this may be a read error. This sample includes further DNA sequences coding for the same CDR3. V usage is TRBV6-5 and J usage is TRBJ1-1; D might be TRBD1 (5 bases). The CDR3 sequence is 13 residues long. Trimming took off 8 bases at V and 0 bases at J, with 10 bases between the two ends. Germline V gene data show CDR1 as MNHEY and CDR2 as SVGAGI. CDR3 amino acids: CASHRMMNTEAFF. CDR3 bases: TGTGCCAGCCACAGGATGATGAACACTGAAGCTTTCTTT.

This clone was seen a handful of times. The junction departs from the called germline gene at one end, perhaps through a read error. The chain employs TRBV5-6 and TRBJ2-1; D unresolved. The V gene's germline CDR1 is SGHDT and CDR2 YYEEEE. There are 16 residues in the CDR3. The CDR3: CASTLSVEVTPNEQFF. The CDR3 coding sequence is TGTGCCAGCACCTTGTCGGTCGAAGTTACCCCTAATGAGCAGTTCTTC. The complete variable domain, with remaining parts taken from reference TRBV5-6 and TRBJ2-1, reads DAGVTQSPTHLIKTRGQQVTLRCSPKSGHDTVSWYQQALGQGPQFIFQYYEEEERQRGNFPDRFSGHQFPNYSSELNVNALLLGDSALYLCASTLSVEVTPNEQFFGPGTRLTVL.

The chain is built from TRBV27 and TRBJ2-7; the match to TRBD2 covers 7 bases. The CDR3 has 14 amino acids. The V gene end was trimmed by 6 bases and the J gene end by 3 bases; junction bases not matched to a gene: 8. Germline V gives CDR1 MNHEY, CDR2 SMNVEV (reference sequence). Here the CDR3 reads CASRPQGGSYEQYF. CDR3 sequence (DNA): TGTGCCAGCAGACCTCAGGGAGGGAGCTACGAGCAGTACTTC.

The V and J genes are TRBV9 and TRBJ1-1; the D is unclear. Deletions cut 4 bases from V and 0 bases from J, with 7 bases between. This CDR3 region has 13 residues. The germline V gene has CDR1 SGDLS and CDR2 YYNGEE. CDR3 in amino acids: CASSPRMNTEAFF. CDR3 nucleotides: TGTGCCAGCAGCCCCCGAATGAACACTGAAGCTTTCTTT.

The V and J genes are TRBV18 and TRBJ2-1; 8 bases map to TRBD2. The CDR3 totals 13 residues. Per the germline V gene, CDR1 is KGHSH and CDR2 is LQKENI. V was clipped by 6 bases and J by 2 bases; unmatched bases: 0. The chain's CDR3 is CASSTSAYNEQFF. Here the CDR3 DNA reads TGTGCCAGCTCGACTAGCGCCTACAATGAGCAGTTCTTC.

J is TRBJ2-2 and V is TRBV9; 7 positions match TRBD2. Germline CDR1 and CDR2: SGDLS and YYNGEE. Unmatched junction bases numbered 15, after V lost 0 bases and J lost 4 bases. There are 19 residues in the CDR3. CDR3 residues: CASSVAPSGAGSGTGELFF. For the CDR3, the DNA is TGTGCCAGCAGCGTAGCGCCTAGCGGAGCTGGATCTGGCACCGGGGAGCTGTTTTTT.

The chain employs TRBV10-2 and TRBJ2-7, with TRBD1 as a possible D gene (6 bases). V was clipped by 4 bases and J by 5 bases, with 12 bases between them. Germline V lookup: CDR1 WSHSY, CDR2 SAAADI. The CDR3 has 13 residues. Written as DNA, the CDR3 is TGCGCCAGCAGTGTTGCACAGGGCCACGAGCAGTACTTC. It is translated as CASSVAQGHEQYF.

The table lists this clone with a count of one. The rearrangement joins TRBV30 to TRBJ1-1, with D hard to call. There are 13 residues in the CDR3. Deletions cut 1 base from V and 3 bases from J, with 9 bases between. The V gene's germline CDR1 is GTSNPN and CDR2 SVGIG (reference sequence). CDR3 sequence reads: CAWSALRYTEAFF. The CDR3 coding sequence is TGTGCCTGGAGTGCTTTACGATACACTGAAGCTTTCTTT.

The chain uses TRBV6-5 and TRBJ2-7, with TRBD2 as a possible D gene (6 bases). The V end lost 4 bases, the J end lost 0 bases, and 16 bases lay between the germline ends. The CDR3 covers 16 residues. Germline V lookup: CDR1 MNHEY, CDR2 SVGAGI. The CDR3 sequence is CASSWGDFDSSYEQYF. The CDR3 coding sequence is TGTGCCAGCAGTTGGGGGGACTTCGACAGCTCCTACGAGCAGTACTTC.

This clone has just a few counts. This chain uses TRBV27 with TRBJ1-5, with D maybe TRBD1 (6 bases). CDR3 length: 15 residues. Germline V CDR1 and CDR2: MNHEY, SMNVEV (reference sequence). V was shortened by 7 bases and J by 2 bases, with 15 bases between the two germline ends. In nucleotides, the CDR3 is TGTGCCAGCACCTCTCTACAGGGAGGCAATCAGCCCCAGCATTTT. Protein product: CASTSLQGGNQPQHF.

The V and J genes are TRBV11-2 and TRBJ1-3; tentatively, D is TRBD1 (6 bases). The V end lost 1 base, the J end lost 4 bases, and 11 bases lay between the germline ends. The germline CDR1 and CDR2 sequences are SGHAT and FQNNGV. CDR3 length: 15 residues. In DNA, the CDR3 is TGTGCCAGCAGCTTAGGCCCACAGGGCGGAAACACCATATATTTT. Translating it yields CASSLGPQGGNTIYF.

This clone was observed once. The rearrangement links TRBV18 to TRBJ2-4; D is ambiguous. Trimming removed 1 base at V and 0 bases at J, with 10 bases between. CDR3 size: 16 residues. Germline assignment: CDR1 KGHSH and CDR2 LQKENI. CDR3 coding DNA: TGTGCCAGCTCACCACGTTGGGTGGAAGCCAAAAACATTCAGTACTTC. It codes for CASSPRWVEAKNIQYF.

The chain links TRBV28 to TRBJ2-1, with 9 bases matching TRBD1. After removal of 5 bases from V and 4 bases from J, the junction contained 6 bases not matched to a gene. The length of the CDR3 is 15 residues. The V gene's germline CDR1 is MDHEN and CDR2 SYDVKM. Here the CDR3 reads CASSVTGTGYNEQFF. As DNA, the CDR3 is TGTGCCAGCAGTGTCACCGGGACAGGGTACAATGAGCAGTTCTTC.

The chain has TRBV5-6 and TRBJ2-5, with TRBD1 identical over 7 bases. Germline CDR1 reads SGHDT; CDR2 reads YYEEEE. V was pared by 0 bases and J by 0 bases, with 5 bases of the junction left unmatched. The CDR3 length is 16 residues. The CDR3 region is CASSLVTGLYQETQYF. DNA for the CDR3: TGTGCCAGCAGCTTGGTGACAGGGTTGTACCAAGAGACCCAGTACTTC.

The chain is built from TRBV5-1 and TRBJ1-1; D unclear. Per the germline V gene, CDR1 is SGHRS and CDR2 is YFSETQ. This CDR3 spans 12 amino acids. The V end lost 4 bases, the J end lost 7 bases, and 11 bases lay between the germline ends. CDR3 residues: CASSLPDGEAFF. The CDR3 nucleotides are TGCGCCAGCAGCCTGCCGGACGGTGAAGCTTTCTTT.

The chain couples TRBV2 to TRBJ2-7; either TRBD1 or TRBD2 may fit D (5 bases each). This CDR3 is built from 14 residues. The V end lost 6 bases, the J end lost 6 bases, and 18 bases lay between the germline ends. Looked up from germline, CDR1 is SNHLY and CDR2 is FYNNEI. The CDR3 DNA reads TGTGCCAGCAGAACGGGGACCATCCCTGGCGAGCAGTACTTC. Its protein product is CASRTGTIPGEQYF.

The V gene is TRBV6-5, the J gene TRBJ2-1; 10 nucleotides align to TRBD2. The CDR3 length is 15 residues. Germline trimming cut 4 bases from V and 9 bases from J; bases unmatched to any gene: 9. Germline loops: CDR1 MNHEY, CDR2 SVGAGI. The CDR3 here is CASSLVPSGSSEQFF. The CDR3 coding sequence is TGTGCCAGCAGTTTGGTGCCTAGCGGGAGTAGTGAGCAGTTCTTC.

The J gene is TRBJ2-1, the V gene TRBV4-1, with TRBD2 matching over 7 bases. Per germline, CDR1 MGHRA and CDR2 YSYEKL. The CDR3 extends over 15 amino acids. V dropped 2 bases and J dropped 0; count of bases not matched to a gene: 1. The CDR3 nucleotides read TGCGCCAGCAGCCAAACTAGCGCCTCCTACAATGAGCAGTTCTTC. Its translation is CASSQTSASYNEQFF.